This TCR beta chain was identified in a study of T cells in Graves' hyperthyroidism and ophthalmopathy. Overall study results and limits: In the analysis, a 13 V-J model separated ophthalmopathy from stable hyperthyroidism. Prediction of ophthalmopathy progression came a median around 6 months pre-onset.

Across 18 months, stable Graves' hyperthyroidism was marked by no progression to ophthalmopathy. Patients having uncontrolled infection, another autoimmune disease, pregnancy or lactation were not included. The CDR3 has 17 amino acids. V gave up 0 bases and J gave up 3 bases, with 16 bases separating them. Germline CDR1 reads SGHKS; CDR2 reads YYEKEE (reference sequence). Details on this clonotype: Its matching antigen is unknown. Being one base from a much bigger clone, this may be a read error.

RNA transcripts were the template for amplifying TCR beta CDR3 regions. In the first-round RT-PCR of the TCR CDR3, the HTBI primer set was used. TCRdb reprocessed the multiplex PCR reads via MiXCR and lists one record per CDR3 protein. The sample shows a few hundred thousand distinct CDR3 sequences, about 15% of them seen only once. Sequencing was carried out using blood. This chain joins TRBV5-5 and TRBJ1-5, with a tentative D call TRBD1 (6 bases). The source of this sequence is a woman aged 25 to 45 with Graves' hyperthyroidism. CDR3 protein: CASSLGWGAGINQPQHF. CDR3 nucleotides: TGTGCCAGCAGCTTGGGGTGGGGGGCAGGGATCAATCAGCCCCAGCATTTT.